Sequencing of this TCR beta chain was carried out in a study of cytomegalovirus exposure and HLA in healthy donors. Study information: Falling in the Caucasian-associated ancestry cluster were about four fifths of approximately 410 genotyped donors.

For this clone: Antigen unknown.

Germline CDR1 reads GTSNPN; CDR2 reads SVGIG (reference sequence). The CDR3 is made up of 14 amino acids. Losses at the gene ends were 3 bases for V and 4 bases for J; bases not matched to a gene: 8. Study-wide points: Many donors carried some public TCRs, although rarity characterized most TCR sequences.

13 Jbeta primers and 60 Vbeta primers were used for the PCR. Method: immunoSEQ multiplex PCR; TCRdb's copy keeps in-frame clones and lacks some. The sample shows 100,000 or so clones, 76% of them seen only once. This rearrangement joins TRBV30 to TRBJ2-5; 7 bases map to TRBD2. Sequenced material: PBMCs. This TCR derives from a man aged 40-49 years in good health and CMV-seronegative. The chain's CDR3 is CAWSPDLAGETQYF. The CDR3 coding sequence is TGTGCCTGGAGCCCCGACTTAGCGGGAGAGACCCAGTACTTC.